These 26 T cell receptor beta chains share one sample of origin, sequenced in a study of T cells after yellow fever vaccination. TCRdb fed the 5' RACE reads into MiXCR, producing one record per CDR3 protein. The sample has about 310,000 distinct CDR3 sequences; less than 4.5% are singletons. Sequencing was performed on PBMCs, taken on the day of the yellow fever booster vaccination. The receptors derive from a man younger than 35 who received the YFV17D yellow fever vaccine.

This clonotype was observed at least ten times. The chain is built from TRBV30 and TRBJ2-1; TRBD2 matches at 11 bases. The CDR3 sequence is 15 residues long. The trim removed 2 bases at V and 8 bases at J, leaving 8 bases unmatched. Germline V CDR1 and CDR2: GTSNPN, SVGIG (reference sequence). The CDR3 DNA follows: TGTGCCTGGAGTAGGCGACTAGCGGGGATTTATGAGCAGTTCTTC. This codes for CAWSRRLAGIYEQFF.

This chain connects TRBV5-1 to TRBJ1-3, with a possible D match to TRBD1 (6 bases). Germline lookup yields CDR1 SGHRS and CDR2 YFSETQ. The germline V and J ends were trimmed by 0 bases and 0 bases, with 7 bases remaining between them. CDR3 length: 15 amino acids. DNA of the CDR3: TGCGCCAGCAGCTTGGCAGGGGTCTCTGGAAACACCATATATTTT. Encoded protein: CASSLAGVSGNTIYF.

This clonotype was recorded many times. The chain joins TRBV5-1 to TRBJ2-1; 7 bases align to TRBD2. V lost 4 bases, J lost 0 bases, and 4 bases stayed unmatched. The CDR3 is 15 amino acids. Germline CDR1 reads SGHRS; CDR2 reads YFSETQ. The DNA for the CDR3 is TGCGCCAGCAGCCCAAGCGGGAACTCCTACAATGAGCAGTTCTTC. It translates to CASSPSGNSYNEQFF.

This clonotype was detected many times. The V gene is TRBV5-1, the J gene TRBJ1-1; D is unresolved. V dropped 4 bases and J dropped 7 bases, with 20 bases sitting between them. This CDR3 spans 15 amino acids. Germline CDR1 and CDR2: SGHRS and YFSETQ. This CDR3 reads CASSIHRRGLDEAFF. CDR3 nucleotide sequence: TGCGCCAGCAGCATCCACCGGCGAGGGCTTGATGAAGCTTTCTTT.

A few counts support this clonotype. The V call is TRBV19, the J call TRBJ2-1; 14 bases line up with TRBD2. CDR1 and CDR2 from the germline V gene are LNHDA and SQIVND (reference sequence). V gave up 7 bases and J gave up 0 bases; unmatched junction bases: 8. The CDR3 runs to 18 residues. CDR3 amino acids: CASIGLAGGNSSYNEQFF. As DNA, the CDR3 is TGTGCCAGTATCGGACTAGCGGGGGGCAACAGCTCCTACAATGAGCAGTTCTTC.

This sequence joins TRBV19 and TRBJ2-3; D uncertain. The CDR3 runs to 17 residues. Trimming shortened V by 3 bases and J by 0 bases, and 16 bases separated the two germline ends. The germline V gene encodes CDR1 LNHDA and CDR2 SQIVND (reference sequence). The CDR3 coding sequence is TGTGCCAGTAGTATCCTGGACCCTTACTCTAGCACAGATACGCAGTATTTT. This encodes CASSILDPYSSTDTQYF.

This clonotype showed up many times. The V gene is TRBV7-2, the J gene TRBJ2-7; 11 nucleotides agree with TRBD2. The V gene's germline CDR1 is SGHTA and CDR2 FQGNSA. This CDR3 contains 13 residues. V lost 4 bases and J lost 6; bases outside the gene matches: 2. CDR3 nucleotide sequence: TGTGCCAGCAGCTGGCTAGCGGGGGGCGAGCAGTACGTC. This gives the protein CASSWLAGGEQYV.

The sample holds a few counts of this clonotype. J is TRBJ2-3 and V is TRBV12-3 or TRBV12-4, with 11 bases identical to TRBD2. This CDR3 spans 16 amino acids. Trimming at V came to 3 bases and at J to 2 bases, leaving 4 bases not matched to a gene. The DNA of the CDR3 is TGTGCCAGCAGTTTTCGACTAGCGGGGCCCACAGATACGCAGTATTTT. Translated, it gives CASSFRLAGPTDTQYF.

This clonotype was observed at least ten times. The chain has TRBV5-5 and TRBJ1-3; the D gene is possibly TRBD1 (6 bases). Germline CDR1 reads SGHKS; CDR2 reads YYEKEE (reference sequence). The CDR3 spans 16 residues. Trimming stripped 2 bases from V and 0 bases from J, with 12 bases between. The CDR3 bases are TGTGCCAGCAGCTTAGGACAGACGAGCTCTGGAAACACCATATATTTT. Translation: CASSLGQTSSGNTIYF.

This clonotype came up a few times. V and J are TRBV12-3 or TRBV12-4 and TRBJ2-5, with TRBD2 matching 7 bases. The CDR3 covers 14 residues. J lost 1 base, V lost 3 bases, and 2 bases had no gene match. In nucleotides, the CDR3 is TGTGCCAGCAGTTTTCGGACTAGCCAAGAGACCCAGTACTTC. As protein: CASSFRTSQETQYF.

This clonotype turned up a few times. This chain connects TRBV2 to TRBJ1-4; a possible D gene is TRBD1 (5 bases). This CDR3 region has 14 residues. CDR1 is SNHLY, CDR2 FYNNEI, per germline. Deletions cut 8 bases from V and 8 bases from J, with 18 bases between. Here the CDR3 reads CASGARGGDEKLFF. Here the CDR3 DNA reads TGTGCCAGCGGCGCAAGGGGCGGAGACGAAAAACTGTTTTTT. Filled out from reference TRBV2 and TRBJ1-4, the complete variable domain reads EPEVTQTPSHQVTQMGQEVILRCVPISNHLYFYWYRQILGQKVEFLVSFYNNEISEKSEIFDDQFSVERPDGSNFTLKIRSTKLEDSAMYFCASGARGGDEKLFFGSGTQLSVL.

This clonotype appeared many times. The rearrangement joins TRBV6-5 to TRBJ2-1; D remains unclear. There are 13 residues in the CDR3. V was trimmed by 2 bases and J by 8 bases, leaving 10 bases between them. Germline loops: CDR1 MNHEY, CDR2 SVGAGI. Here the CDR3 reads CASSYPGDYEQFF. The CDR3 DNA is TGTGCCAGCAGTTACCCGGGTGACTATGAGCAGTTCTTC.

J is TRBJ2-5 and V is TRBV2; a possible D gene is TRBD2 (6 bases). The CDR3 totals 16 residues. Deletions cut 7 bases from V and 4 bases from J, with 22 bases between. Per germline, CDR1 SNHLY and CDR2 FYNNEI. The CDR3 here is CASKYSGTLVGETQYF. CDR3 nucleotides: TGTGCCAGCAAATACTCCGGGACTCTGGTGGGAGAGACCCAGTACTTC.

The sample holds many counts of this clonotype. The chain employs TRBV20-1 and TRBJ1-2; 12 bases are a match to TRBD1. The CDR3 is 16 residues long. Germline CDR1 and CDR2: DFQATT and SNEGSKA (reference sequence). J gave up 3 bases and V 2 bases, and 7 bases lay outside the gene matches. The CDR3 DNA sequence: TGCAGTGCTAGACTCGGGACAGGGGGCGATGACTATGGCTACACCTTC. It yields the protein CSARLGTGGDDYGYTF.

There are many counts of this clonotype. The chain joins TRBV5-1 to TRBJ2-3; 9 bases fit TRBD2. This CDR3 region has 15 residues. V was pared by 4 bases and J by 3 bases, with 6 bases of the junction left unmatched. Germline CDR1 and CDR2: SGHRS and YFSETQ. The CDR3 is CASSPIGLATDTQYF. The CDR3 DNA is TGCGCCAGCAGCCCGATAGGACTAGCGACAGATACGCAGTATTTT. The variable domain in full, with the rest retrieved from reference TRBV5-1 and TRBJ2-3, is KAGVTQTPRYLIKTRGQQVTLSCSPISGHRSVSWYQQTPGQGLQFLFEYFSETQRNKGNFPGRFSGRQFSNSRSEMNVSTLELGDSALYLCASSPIGLATDTQYFGPGTRLTVL.

This clonotype was observed a handful of times. This chain uses TRBV5-8 with TRBJ1-5, with a tentative D call TRBD1 (5 bases). The CDR3 length is 15 residues. CDR1 is SGHTS and CDR2 is YDEGEE in the germline V gene. V was clipped by 4 bases and J by 4 bases, with 15 bases between them. CDR3 region: CASSPQGRRNQPQHF. CDR3 bases: TGTGCCAGCAGCCCCCAGGGACGCCGGAATCAGCCCCAGCATTTT.

This clonotype has a count of ten or more. V and J are TRBV12-3 or TRBV12-4 and TRBJ2-7; D perhaps matches TRBD1 (6 bases). Trimming shortened V by 5 bases and J by 2 bases, and 13 bases separated the two germline ends. The CDR3 has 14 amino acids. CDR3 amino acids: CASSRGDKAYEQYF. CDR3 DNA sequence: TGTGCCAGCAGTAGAGGGGACAAAGCCTACGAGCAGTACTTC.

The sample holds many counts of this clonotype. This rearrangement joins TRBV6-6 to TRBJ2-1; TRBD2 matches at 7 bases. Germline V CDR1 and CDR2: MNHNY, SVGAGI (reference sequence). J gave up 0 bases and V 6 bases, and 5 bases lay outside the gene matches. The CDR3 extends over 15 amino acids. The CDR3 here is CASRMGGSSYNEQFF. In DNA form, the CDR3 reads TGTGCCAGCAGGATGGGGGGGAGCTCCTACAATGAGCAGTTCTTC.

V gene TRBV7-2 combines with J gene TRBJ2-1, with D perhaps matching TRBD1 (6 bases). Trimming stripped 1 base from V and 6 bases from J, with 10 bases between. CDR1 and CDR2 (germline): SGHTA, FQGNSA. The CDR3 runs 14 residues. The chain's CDR3 is CASSLDRVVNEQFF. The CDR3 DNA follows: TGTGCCAGCAGCTTAGACAGGGTGGTCAATGAGCAGTTCTTC.

A few counts support this clonotype. This chain joins TRBV5-4 and TRBJ2-7; either TRBD1 or TRBD2 may supply D (5 bases each). Germline V lookup: CDR1 SGHNT, CDR2 YYREEE (reference sequence). V was clipped by 7 bases and J by 2 bases, with 10 bases between them. The CDR3 runs to 12 residues. CDR3: CASGTLAYEQYV. The DNA for the CDR3 is TGTGCCAGCGGGACCTTAGCCTACGAGCAGTACGTC.

This clonotype was counted at least ten times. CDR3 sequence (DNA): TGTGCCAGCAGTCGTGGGGAGGGGCTCCCTGAAGCTTTCTTT. Translation gives CASSRGEGLPEAFF. The gene calls are TRBV2 and TRBJ1-1, with D possibly TRBD1 on 5 matching bases. The CDR3 has 14 amino acids. The germline gives CDR1 SNHLY, CDR2 FYNNEI. V was cut by 5 bases and J by 6 bases, with 16 bases left in between.

There are many counts of this clonotype. V gene TRBV7-2 combines with J gene TRBJ1-3, with D maybe TRBD1 (5 bases). The CDR3 has 17 residues. V was trimmed by 1 base and J by 5 bases, leaving 18 bases between them. Germline V lookup: CDR1 SGHTA, CDR2 FQGNSA. CDR3 sequence reads: CASSLVAGTSARNTIYF. The CDR3 coding sequence is TGTGCCAGCAGCTTAGTTGCTGGGACCTCTGCGAGAAACACCATATATTTT.

This clonotype occurred a few times. The rearrangement joins TRBV6-5 to TRBJ1-3; D not certain. Trimming shortened V by 3 bases and J by 2 bases, and 11 bases separated the two germline ends. CDR3 length equals 15 residues. CDR1 MNHEY and CDR2 SVGAGI come from the germline V gene. CDR3 protein: CASSYETPPGNTIYF. In DNA, the CDR3 is TGTGCCAGCAGTTATGAGACCCCCCCTGGAAACACCATATATTTT.

This clonotype was counted at least ten times. V gene TRBV7-2 combines with J gene TRBJ1-2; D perhaps matches TRBD1 (6 bases). V dropped 1 base and J dropped 0 bases, with 15 bases sitting between them. The CDR3 has 17 residues. Per the germline V gene, CDR1 is SGHTA and CDR2 is FQGNSA. CDR3 in amino acids: CASSLGAGALANYGYTF. The CDR3 coding sequence is TGTGCCAGCAGCTTAGGGGCGGGGGCTCTGGCTAACTATGGCTACACCTTC.

The chain links TRBV24-1 to TRBJ2-3; D is ambiguous. CDR1 and CDR2 (germline): KGHDR, SFDVKD. V lost 5 bases and J 1 base, leaving 6 bases between the germline ends. The CDR3 covers 13 residues. The DNA of the CDR3 is TGTGCCACCAGTGCGGCTGGCACAGATACGCAGTATTTT. It translates to CATSAAGTDTQYF.

This clonotype occurred many times. V is TRBV6-5 and J is TRBJ2-2, with 8 bases that match TRBD1. In germline, CDR1 is MNHEY, CDR2 SVGAGI. The CDR3 contains 15 residues. V shed 6 bases and J 3 bases; nucleotides not matched to a gene: 6. The CDR3 DNA follows: TGTGCCAGCAGACTCCCGGACAGGGACACCGGGGAGCTGTTTTTT. Amino acids: CASRLPDRDTGELFF.